This record looks at one T cell receptor (beta chain) sequence and its context. What it binds is unknown. Sequencing libraries for TCR beta were prepared with iRepertoire HTBI primers and Arm-PCR of CDR3 regions. TCRdb re-derived calls from the multiplex PCR reads in MiXCR, one entry per CDR3 protein. This table holds 550,000 to 600,000 distinct CDR3 sequences, about 16% found once. The entry originates in a study of regulatory T cells in long-lasting Graves disease. On the study more broadly: Graves' patients, diagnosed recently, had received antithyroid drugs under 3 months. Study-level points and caveats: Persistent patients had more shared public clonotypes (about 2,700) than new patients (about 870).

Per germline, CDR1 SEHNR and CDR2 FQNEAQ (reference sequence). This CDR3 comprises 15 residues. V shed 5 bases and J shed 4 bases, with 17 bases lying between them. Time point described: newly diagnosed GD, antithyroid drugs for less than 3 months. The TCR library was made from RNA that had been extracted from PBMCs in TRIzol. Each of the patients was recruited from an endocrinology department situated in Xi'an, China. Another study also made use of these data, one on T cells in Graves' hyperthyroidism and ophthalmopathy. That study adds: The TCR CDR3 was amplified in a first-round RT-PCR using the HTBI primer set.

The material was peripheral blood mononuclear cells (PBMCs), obtained at new diagnosis, from a patient treated with antithyroid drugs. This chain connects TRBV7-9 to TRBJ1-1; a possible D gene is TRBD1 (5 bases). The origin of this receptor is a man between 18 and 35 years old with Graves disease. CDR3 amino acids: CASSQDPGMSTEAFF. As DNA, the CDR3 is TGTGCCAGCAGCCAAGACCCAGGGATGAGCACTGAAGCTTTCTTT. The full variable domain, its missing parts supplied by reference TRBV7-9 and TRBJ1-1, is DTGVSQNPRHKITKRGQNVTFRCDPISEHNRLYWYRQTLGQGPEFLTYFQNEAQLEKSRLLSDRFSAERPKGSFSTLEIQRTEQGDSAMYLCASSQDPGMSTEAFFGQGTRLTVV.